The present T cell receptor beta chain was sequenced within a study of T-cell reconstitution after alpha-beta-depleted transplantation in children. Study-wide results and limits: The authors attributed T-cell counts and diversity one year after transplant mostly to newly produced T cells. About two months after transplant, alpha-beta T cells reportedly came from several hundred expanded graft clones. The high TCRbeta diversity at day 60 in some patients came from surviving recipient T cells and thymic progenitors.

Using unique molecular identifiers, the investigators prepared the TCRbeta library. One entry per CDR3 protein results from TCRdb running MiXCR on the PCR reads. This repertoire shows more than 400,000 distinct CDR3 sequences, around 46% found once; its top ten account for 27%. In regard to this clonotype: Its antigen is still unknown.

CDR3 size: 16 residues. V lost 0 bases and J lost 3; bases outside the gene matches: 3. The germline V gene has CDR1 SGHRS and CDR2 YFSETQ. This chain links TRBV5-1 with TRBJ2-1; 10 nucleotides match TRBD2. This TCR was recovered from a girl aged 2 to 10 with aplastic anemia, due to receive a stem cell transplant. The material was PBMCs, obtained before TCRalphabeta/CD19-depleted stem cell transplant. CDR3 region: CASSLDPSGSYNEQFF. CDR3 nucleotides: TGCGCCAGCAGCTTGGACCCTAGCGGGAGCTACAATGAGCAGTTCTTC.